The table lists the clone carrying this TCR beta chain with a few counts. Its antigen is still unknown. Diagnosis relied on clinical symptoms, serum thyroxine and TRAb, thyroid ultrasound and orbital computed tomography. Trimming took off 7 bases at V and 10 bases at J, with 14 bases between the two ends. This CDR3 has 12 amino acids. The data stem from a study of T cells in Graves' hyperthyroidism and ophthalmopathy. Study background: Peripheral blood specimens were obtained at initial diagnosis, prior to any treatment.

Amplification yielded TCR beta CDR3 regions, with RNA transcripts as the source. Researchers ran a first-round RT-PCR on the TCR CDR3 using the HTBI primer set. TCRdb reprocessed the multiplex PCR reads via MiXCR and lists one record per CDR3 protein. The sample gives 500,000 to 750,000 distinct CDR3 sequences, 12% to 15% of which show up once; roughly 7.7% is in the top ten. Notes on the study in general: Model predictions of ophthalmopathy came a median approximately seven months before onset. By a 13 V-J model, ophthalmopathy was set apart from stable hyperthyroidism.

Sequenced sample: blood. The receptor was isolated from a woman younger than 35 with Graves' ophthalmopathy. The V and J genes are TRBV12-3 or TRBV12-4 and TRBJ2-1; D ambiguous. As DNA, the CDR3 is TGTGCCAGCATTACCAACTACGGGGAGCAGTTCTTC. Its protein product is CASITNYGEQFF.